This TCR beta chain was obtained from a study of CD8 T cells in Susac syndrome. The V and J ends lost 4 bases and 0 bases respectively, with 12 bases between them. CDR1 and CDR2 from the germline V gene are DFQATT and SNEGSKA (reference sequence). The CDR3 runs to 14 residues. The RNA input was roughly 0.45 to 1 ug, and it was reverse transcribed with random hexamers. TCRdb re-analysed the immunoSEQ multiplex PCR reads in MiXCR, keeping a single row per CDR3 protein. The data hold roughly 110,000 distinct CDR3 sequences, with approximately 94% observed a single time. The sequence derives from a human donor with Susac syndrome. This sequence joins TRBV20-1 and TRBJ1-1; perhaps TRBD1 as D (5 bases). Sample: CD8+ T cells from PBMCs. The CDR3 loop reads CSATRDLLNTEAFF. The CDR3 coding sequence is TGCAGTGCTACCAGGGACCTACTGAACACTGAAGCTTTCTTT.